The following is a T cell receptor beta chain sequence with its context. Its antigen is currently unknown. This sample is part of a study of blood T cells in healthy people across ages. About the research overall: About one barcoded TCR beta cDNA was captured per two T cells.

Study-level points and caveats: Roughly linear age-related decline in beta diversity appeared, significant by age roughly 40. Diversity figures derived from one million T cells were judged to underestimate the true value.

Germline values: CDR1 WNHNN, CDR2 SYGVQD (reference sequence). The CDR3 consists of 15 residues. Deletions cut 8 bases from V and 0 bases from J, with 17 bases between. PCR was performed a second time for roughly 7 to 11 cycles using a sample-barcoded 5' primer and a J-beta primer mix. Every single cDNA molecule received a tag from a template-switch adaptor with 12 random nucleotides. Each CDR3 protein gets one entry after TCRdb re-called the 5' RACE reads with MiXCR. The repertoire includes roughly 1,300,000 distinct CDR3 sequences, roughly 59% of them detected once, and 5.5% to 8% sits in the top ten.

The sequence was collected from a man younger than 35 in good health. The V and J genes are TRBV10-1 and TRBJ2-7; no reliable D call. The sequenced sample consisted of blood. CDR3 in DNA: TGCGCCAGCTGGTCCCGCGAGAAATGCTCCTACGAGCAGTACTTC. It translates to CASWSREKCSYEQYF.